The entry that follows covers one T cell receptor (beta chain) sequence. Germline values: CDR1 MNHEY, CDR2 SMNVEV (reference sequence). The CDR3 is 16 residues long. V lost 6 bases, J lost 2 bases, and 11 bases stayed unmatched. The data were produced by immunoSEQ multiplex PCR, yet TCRdb's version contains in-frame clones alone and is incomplete. In the table there are under 300,000 clones, 75% to 90% of which are singletons. The source of the sample is a study of blood T cell repertoires in COVID-19. This rearrangement joins TRBV27 to TRBJ1-2; 8 positions agree with TRBD1. The clonotype originates from a woman in her 70s with COVID-19, enrolled during active disease. Specimen: peripheral blood. CDR3 coding DNA: TGTGCCAGCAGCCCACTCCCGGGACAGGTGAACTATGGCTACACCTTC. Its translation is CASSPLPGQVNYGYTF.